The 11 T cell receptor beta chains below were found in one sample sequenced in a study of blood T cell repertoires in COVID-19. Profiling relied on immunoSEQ multiplex PCR, and the TCRdb table lists in-frame clones only, not all of them. Of approximately 330,000 clones in the sample, approximately 90% are singletons; the top ten hold roughly 8.9%. The sample comprised peripheral blood. The receptor set was obtained from a man aged 25 to 45 with COVID-19, enrolled during active disease.

This chain links TRBV19 with TRBJ2-7; 7 positions match TRBD2. The CDR3 extends over 16 amino acids. Germline CDR1 LNHDA, CDR2 SQIVND (reference sequence). After removal of 3 bases from V and 3 bases from J, the junction contained 11 bases not matched to a gene. The CDR3 DNA reads TGTGCCAGTAGTATTCTGGCGGGGGTCCAACGCTACGAGCAGTACTTC. The encoded protein is CASSILAGVQRYEQYF.

The gene calls are TRBV27 and TRBJ1-2, with 10 bases that match TRBD1. Trimming at V came to 6 bases and at J to 6 bases, leaving 7 bases not matched to a gene. CDR3 length equals 14 residues. Germline CDR1 reads MNHEY; CDR2 reads SMNVEV (reference sequence). CDR3 DNA sequence: TGTGCCAGCAGGAGAACCGGGACAGGGGATGGCTACACCTTC. It translates to CASRRTGTGDGYTF.

V gene TRBV7-9 combines with J gene TRBJ1-3; perhaps TRBD1 as D (5 bases). Germline CDR1 reads SEHNR; CDR2 reads FQNEAQ (reference sequence). The CDR3 totals 16 residues. V dropped 5 bases and J dropped 0 bases, with 14 bases sitting between them. The CDR3 DNA reads TGTGCCAGCAGCCGACAGCTCCCCAGCTCTGGAAACACCATATATTTT. Translated: CASSRQLPSSGNTIYF.

The chain combines TRBV21-1 with TRBJ2-7; the table's D call, TRBD1, has no DNA check behind it. TRBV21-1 is termed a pseudogene. The CDR3 totals 16 residues. The CDR3 coding sequence is TGTGCCAGCAGCAAGGCCCTGACAGATTCCTCCTACGAGCAGTACTTC. This encodes CASSKALTDSSYEQYF.

DNA for the CDR3: TGTGCCAGCAGCTTCGGGGGGGCGAACACCGGGGAGCTGTTTTTT. It is translated as CASSFGGANTGELFF. The chain has TRBV7-2 and TRBJ2-2; 8 bases are shared with TRBD2. CDR1 and CDR2 from the germline V gene are SGHTA and FQGNSA. The length of the CDR3 is 15 residues. The V gene end was trimmed by 3 bases and the J gene end by 0 bases; junction bases not matched to a gene: 0.

V and J are TRBV5-1 and TRBJ2-3, with 9 bases that match TRBD2. This CDR3 is 16 amino acids long. Per germline, CDR1 SGHRS and CDR2 YFSETQ. V shed 5 bases, J shed 3 bases, and the junction held 10 bases outside the gene matches. CDR3 sequence reads: CASSISGSLGTDTQYF. The CDR3, as DNA: TGCGCCAGCAGTATTAGCGGGAGTCTTGGGACAGATACGCAGTATTTT.

The gene calls are TRBV7-2 and TRBJ2-3, with 11 bases lining up with TRBD2. V lost 4 bases and J lost 0; bases outside the gene matches: 9. CDR3 length: 18 amino acids. Germline V gene lookup returns CDR1 SGHTA and CDR2 FQGNSA. CDR3 sequence: CASSSYTLAGGSTDTQYF. CDR3 nucleotides: TGTGCCAGCAGCTCCTATACTCTAGCGGGGGGTAGCACAGATACGCAGTATTTT.

The V gene is TRBV28, the J gene TRBJ1-4, with D possibly matching TRBD1 (5 bases). The CDR3 sequence is 15 residues long. V lost 2 bases, J lost 1 base, and 8 bases lay in between. Germline CDR1 and CDR2: MDHEN and SYDVKM. DNA of the CDR3: TGTGCCAGCAGTTTACCGGGGGGAACTAATGAAAAACTGTTTTTT. It translates to CASSLPGGTNEKLFF.

The chain is built from TRBV18 and TRBJ2-2; TRBD2 might be the D (5 bases). CDR3 length: 14 residues. CDR1 KGHSH and CDR2 LQKENI come from the germline V gene. The V end lost 3 bases, the J end lost 8 bases, and 13 bases lay between the germline ends. The CDR3 coding sequence is TGTGCCAGCTCACCGAGCGGAATCCGGGGGGAGCTGTTTTTT. This encodes CASSPSGIRGELFF. The full variable domain, rest sourced from reference TRBV18 and TRBJ2-2, is NAGVMQNPRHLVRRRGQEARLRCSPMKGHSHVYWYRQLPEEGLKFMVYLQKENIIDESGMPKERFSAEFPKEGPSILRIQQVVRGDSAAYFCASSPSGIRGELFFGEGSRLTVL.

This sequence joins TRBV14 and TRBJ2-5; no clear D gene. Trimming stripped 1 base from V and 2 bases from J, with 8 bases between. Germline V gives CDR1 SGHDN, CDR2 FVKESK. This CDR3 is built from 14 residues. The chain's CDR3 is CASSQVEAQETQYF. In nucleotides, the CDR3 is TGTGCCAGCAGCCAAGTCGAGGCTCAAGAGACCCAGTACTTC.

The rearrangement uses TRBV5-1 and TRBJ1-1, with 8 bases that match TRBD1. J lost 4 bases, V lost 3 bases, and 8 bases had no gene match. CDR3 length equals 15 residues. Germline V lookup: CDR1 SGHRS, CDR2 YFSETQ. The CDR3 sequence: CASSWGAGGFTEAFF. CDR3 nucleotides: TGCGCCAGCAGCTGGGGGGCAGGGGGCTTCACTGAAGCTTTCTTT.